The clone carrying this T cell receptor beta chain has a count of ten or more. The data derive from a study of regulatory T cells in long-lasting Graves disease. At the level of the study: New Graves' disease cases had less than 3 months of antithyroid drugs.

According to the study, TCR beta libraries were built with iRepertoire HTBI primers and CDR3-region Arm-PCR. Using its own MiXCR run on the multiplex PCR reads, TCRdb lists one record per CDR3 protein. The sample has roughly 400,000 distinct CDR3 sequences, about a sixth seen once. As to time point: newly diagnosed GD, antithyroid drugs for less than 3 months. Construction of the TCR library relied on RNA isolated from PBMCs. These data were also reused for a study on T cells in Graves' hyperthyroidism and ophthalmopathy.

Here the sequenced sample was peripheral blood mononuclear cells (PBMCs), taken at new diagnosis, from a patient treated with antithyroid drugs. The source is a woman under 30 with Graves disease.

The DNA of the CDR3 is TGTGCCAGCAGTCCGGAGGATCGGAGCAATCAGCCCCAGCATTTT. Translated, it gives CASSPEDRSNQPQHF. The chain is built from TRBV7-2 and TRBJ1-5, with no clear D. Germline lookup yields CDR1 SGHTA and CDR2 FQGNSA. The CDR3 contains 15 residues. Trimming removed 6 bases from V and 1 base from J, with 13 bases in between. The variable domain in full, completed from reference TRBV7-2 and TRBJ1-5, reads GAGVSQSPSNKVTEKGKDVELRCDPISGHTALYWYRQSLGQGLEFLIYFQGNSAPDKSGLPSDRFSAERTGGSVSTLTIQRTQQEDSAVYLCASSPEDRSNQPQHFGDGTRLSIL.